Given below is one T cell receptor beta chain in context. The specificity of this receptor is unknown. Base qualities were left out, and no much larger clone turns up one base away. These data belong to a study of blood T cell repertoires in COVID-19 (dated by TCRdb to 2019 to 2021). In the study overall: The collaborator samples originated in the United States, Italy and Spain and spanned the acute and convalescent phases of COVID-19. The samples were drawn from the first 160 participants of the ongoing ImmuneRACE study and from 1,200 or so subjects provided by 6 global collaborators. The material from the prospective study consisted of cDNA or gDNA derived from T cells, B-cell-depleted T cells, or PBMCs. The dataset comprised deeply sampled blood TCRbeta repertoires from subjects exposed to, actively infected with, or recovered from COVID-19. The repertoires were released in a freely available public database meant as a resource for research on the immune response to SARS-CoV-2. Nearly every sample came with metadata listing a de-identified subject ID, COVID-19 status, age in years and sex. Where available, HLA class I and class II types were obtained from metadata supplied by the sample provider rather than from assay-based typing.

The CDR3 sequence holds 14 residues, the cysteine and phenylalanine included. This entry keeps only the CDR3 DNA: 42 bases, framed from base 1. The CDR1 and CDR2 encoded by the germline V gene (reference sequence) are MNHNY and SVGAGI. V is cut by 10 bases and J by 1 base, and the space between the germline ends is 16 bases. The collaborating institutions used their own protocols to collect whole blood in K2EDTA tubes. Collaborator samples were shipped for TCRbeta analysis as frozen whole blood, isolated PBMCs, or DNA extracted from either sample type. Beyond this particular receptor, the publication reports: The amount of clinical and demographic metadata varied by source and participant and was provided uncurated.

TCRbeta CDR3 regions were amplified from genomic DNA by means of the immunoSEQ Assay, a bias-controlled multiplex PCR. Concerning the study's data processing: Within the assay, amplification of reference gene primers was used to estimate how many nucleated cells each sample contained. Sequence reads were collapsed and filtered to measure the absolute abundance of every unique TCRbeta CDR3 rearrangement. For each sample, productive Simpson clonality was calculated by taking the square root of Simpson's diversity index across productive rearrangements. Entries here come from immuneACCESS through TCRdb and include only in-frame sequences with V and J called. Some clones fail to appear in such tables; in the studies checked, an unresolved V gene covers under half of the shortfall, and the cause of the remainder is unknown. V and J calls and clone size are as listed in that table; D and trimming were resolved from the DNA. The sample table shows tens of thousands of clones, and about four fifths are seen once. The top ten clones comprise nearly 5% of the sample.

Source material: peripheral blood. The TCR originated in a human donor in a cohort sampled during active COVID-19. The chain is assembled from TRBV6-6 and TRBJ1-1; 6 matching bases give a weak D call of TRBD1. The base sequence is TGTGCCACCCGACTTGGGGGCCCGAACACTGAAGCTTTCTTT. This codes for CATRLGGPNTEAFF.